This record looks at one TCR beta chain sequence and its context. Its target is unknown. CDR3 regions were amplified by Arm-PCR using iRepertoire HTBI primers to build TCR beta libraries. One entry per CDR3 protein, called by TCRdb with MiXCR from the multiplex PCR reads. This sample yields some 320,000 distinct CDR3 sequences, of which 18% are seen a single time; less than 45% belongs to the top ten. This specimen comes from a study of regulatory T cells in long-lasting Graves disease. About the study: Under 3 months of antithyroid drugs had been taken by newly diagnosed Graves' patients.

With 4 bases clipped from V and 5 bases from J, the junction kept 13 bases outside the gene matches. The CDR3 contains 18 residues. Germline CDR1 MNHEY, CDR2 SVGAGI. Noted time point: newly diagnosed GD, antithyroid drugs for less than 3 months. The TCR library was prepared using RNA isolated from PBMCs. Points from the study as a whole: Researchers reported studying only peripheral blood, not thyroid tissue. Newly diagnosed patients shared 850 to 1,000 public clonotypes; persistent patients shared 2,500 to 3,000.

The chain combines TRBV6-5 with TRBJ2-7; 14 bases line up with TRBD2. Source: peripheral blood mononuclear cells (PBMCs), taken at new diagnosis, from a patient treated with antithyroid drugs. The sequence came from a female donor with Graves disease. In DNA form, the CDR3 reads TGTGCCAGCAGTTTCCCGGGACTAGCGGGAGTCGGGAGGCACGAGCAGTACTTC. This translates into CASSFPGLAGVGRHEQYF.